This T cell receptor (beta chain) was obtained from a study of blood T cell repertoires in COVID-19. Study at large: Specimens from acute and convalescent COVID-19 originated in the United States, Italy and Spain. The analysed material was cDNA or gDNA that came from T cells, B-cell-depleted T cells, or PBMCs.

Authors' analysis steps: For nucleated cells, counts were estimated from reference gene primer amplification. Sequencing was performed with immunoSEQ multiplex PCR; in TCRdb, only in-frame clones are kept and a portion is missing. Clonal size and the V and J genes are those of that table, whereas D and trimming came from the DNA. The sample includes roughly 100,000 clones, over 80% of them seen just once. The CDR3 spans 14 residues. CDR1 MNHEY and CDR2 SVGAGI come from the germline V gene. Trimming took 5 bases from V and 2 from J, leaving 11 bases between them. The chain combines TRBV6-5 with TRBJ2-3, with TRBD1 as a possible D gene (6 bases). The sequenced sample consisted of peripheral blood. The TCR was taken from a man over 45 with acute or convalescent COVID-19. The CDR3 DNA reads TGTGCCAGCAGTCGGACAGTAACCACAGATACGCAGTATTTT. Translating gives CASSRTVTTDTQYF.